This T cell receptor beta chain stems from a study of blood T cell repertoires in COVID-19. Study in general: From the United States, Italy and Spain came samples of acute and convalescent COVID-19. Nucleic acid was either cDNA or gDNA, and it came from T cells, B-cell-depleted T cells, or PBMCs.

Germline CDR1 reads SGHRS; CDR2 reads YFSETQ. The CDR3 is 13 amino acids. Trimming took 1 base from V and 4 from J, leaving 8 bases between them. As processed by the authors: Estimated nucleated cell counts came from reference gene primer amplification. Profiled with immunoSEQ multiplex PCR; TCRdb holds only in-frame clones, not every one. V and J calls and clone size follow that table, whereas D and trimming were derived from the DNA. Of approximately 71,000 clones listed, about nine tenths are singletons. The TCR originated in a woman younger than 35 with acute or convalescent COVID-19. Sequencing was done on a sample of peripheral blood. This rearrangement joins TRBV5-1 to TRBJ2-5, with D uncertain. The CDR3 DNA sequence: TGCGCCAGCAGCTTGACCCCGAGAGAGACCCAGTACTTC. It yields the protein CASSLTPRETQYF.